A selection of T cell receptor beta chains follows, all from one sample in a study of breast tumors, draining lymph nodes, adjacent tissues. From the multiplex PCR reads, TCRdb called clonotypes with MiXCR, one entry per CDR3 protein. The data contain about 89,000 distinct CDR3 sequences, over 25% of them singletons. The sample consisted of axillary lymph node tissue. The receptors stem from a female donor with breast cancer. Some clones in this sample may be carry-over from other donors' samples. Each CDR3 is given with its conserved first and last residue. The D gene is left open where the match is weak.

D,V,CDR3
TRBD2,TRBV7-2,CASSLRAGGPSGELFF
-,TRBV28,CASGGLGGLGFF
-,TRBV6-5,CASSHPGDTQYF
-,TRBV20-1,CSAGSGPYGYTF
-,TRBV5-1,CASSPNVGTDTQYF
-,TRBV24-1,CATSDFGGQSTDTQYF
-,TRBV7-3,CASSANSNQPQHF
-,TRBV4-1,CASSRVTGPIYEQYF
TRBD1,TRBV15,CATSRFRDRGREKLFF
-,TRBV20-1,CSARDANSETTIYF
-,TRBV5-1,CASSREGSSDQPQHF
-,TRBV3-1,CASSQDGSPGVDEQFF
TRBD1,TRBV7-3,CASSLIPGTAEQFF
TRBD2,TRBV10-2,CASRGGGTDTQYF
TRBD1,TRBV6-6,CASTLDRGTGELFF
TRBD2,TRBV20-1,CSARVLLAGGFNEQFF
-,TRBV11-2,CASSRDLKNTIYF
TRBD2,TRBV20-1,CSARASGEQFF